This T cell receptor (beta chain) was identified in a study of circulating and synovial CD4+ cells in juvenile arthritis. Study conclusions and caveats: Circulating pathogenic-like and bulk T cells looked alike by Vbeta family usage.

V was cut by 3 bases and J by 2 bases, with 9 bases left in between. There are 14 residues in the CDR3. In germline, CDR1 is SEHNR, CDR2 FQNEAQ (reference sequence). Concerning this clone itself: Antigen unknown.

Samples derive from patients with active juvenile idiopathic arthritis. Produced via immunoSEQ multiplex PCR; TCRdb's table is partial and in-frame only. The sample has 35,000 or so clones, 90% to 95% seen once. The rearrangement joins TRBV7-9 to TRBJ2-3; no clear D gene. Sequences were obtained from CD4+ T cells from blood. The sequence derives from a human donor with juvenile idiopathic arthritis. The CDR3 coding sequence is TGTGCCAGCAGCTTCAAGACTTACACAGATACGCAGTATTTT. Translating it yields CASSFKTYTDTQYF. Looking up the rest from reference TRBV7-9 and TRBJ2-3 gives the full variable domain: DTGVSQNPRHKITKRGQNVTFRCDPISEHNRLYWYRQTLGQGPEFLTYFQNEAQLEKSRLLSDRFSAERPKGSFSTLEIQRTEQGDSAMYLCASSFKTYTDTQYFGPGTRLTVL.